The 18 T cell receptor beta chains given below trace back to one sample, sequenced in a study of OX40 agonist ivuxolimab in advanced cancers. The repertoire was sequenced with immunoSEQ multiplex PCR; TCRdb's copy has only in-frame clones and lacks some. The profile shows tens of thousands of clones, about 92% of them singletons. The sample consisted of CD4+ or CD8+ T cells sorted from blood, taken in a trial of the OX40 agonist ivuxolimab. The source is an adult with an advanced solid tumor such as melanoma, head and neck, liver or kidney cancer.

This clone has a single count. The CDR3 region has the DNA TGCGCCAGCAGCTTGATTCAGGGGGACACTGAAGCTTTCTTT. This encodes CASSLIQGDTEAFF. The J gene is TRBJ1-1, the V gene TRBV5-1, with 7 bases matching TRBD1. This CDR3 is built from 14 residues. The trim removed 1 base at V and 3 bases at J, leaving 3 bases unmatched. Germline lookup yields CDR1 SGHRS and CDR2 YFSETQ.

The V and J genes are TRBV21-1 and TRBJ2-7. TRBV21-1 is a pseudogene. This CDR3 contains 19 residues. The CDR3 sequence: CASSKVDVMAPEMFYEQYF. The CDR3 DNA reads as TGTGCCAGCAGCAAAGTGGATGTCATGGCGCCGGAAATGTTCTACGAGCAGTACTTC.

The gene calls are TRBV7-9 and TRBJ2-1; the D is unclear. The CDR3 has 15 residues. Germline V lookup: CDR1 SEHNR, CDR2 FQNEAQ (reference sequence). Trimming took 0 bases from V and 3 from J, leaving 9 bases between them. CDR3 amino acids: CASSLARSNYNEQFF. CDR3 in DNA: TGTGCCAGCAGCTTAGCGAGGAGCAACTACAATGAGCAGTTCTTC.

V and J are TRBV7-6 and TRBJ2-3; D ambiguous. The germline V gene encodes CDR1 SGHVS and CDR2 FNYEAQ. The V and J ends lost 2 bases and 2 bases respectively, with 8 bases between them. This CDR3 is built from 14 residues. CDR3 nucleotides: TGTGCCAGCAGCTTAAGCCAGGACACAGATACGCAGTATTTT. Amino acids: CASSLSQDTDTQYF.

The J gene is TRBJ2-3, the V gene TRBV5-1; unclear D gene. CDR3 length: 16 residues. Trimming pared 0 bases from V and 0 bases from J, leaving 11 bases between. Germline CDR1 and CDR2: SGHRS and YFSETQ. This chain's CDR3 is CASSLGIVSSTDTQYF. CDR3 DNA: TGCGCCAGCAGCTTGGGTATCGTATCTAGCACAGATACGCAGTATTTT.

V gene TRBV6-6 combines with J gene TRBJ1-2; D is uncertain. The CDR3 extends over 15 amino acids. Trimming removed 0 bases from V and 3 bases from J, with 11 bases in between. Germline V gene lookup returns CDR1 MNHNY and CDR2 SVGAGI (reference sequence). This CDR3 reads CASSYSRSLDYGYTF. DNA of the CDR3: TGTGCCAGCAGTTACTCGAGGAGTCTCGACTATGGCTACACCTTC.

The CDR3 DNA is TGTGCCAGCACCGTGAGGGGCACCTACGAGCAGTACTTC. This encodes CASTVRGTYEQYF. V and J are TRBV28 and TRBJ2-7; D may correspond to TRBD1 or TRBD2 (5 bases each). Germline V gene lookup returns CDR1 MDHEN and CDR2 SYDVKM. The germline V and J ends were trimmed by 7 bases and 2 bases, with 12 bases remaining between them. CDR3 size: 13 residues.

The CDR3 region has the DNA TGTGCCAGCAGCGGGTCGGTTAACACCATATATTTT. Translating gives CASSGSVNTIYF. V gene TRBV28 combines with J gene TRBJ1-3; D is unclear. The CDR3 covers 12 residues. Germline CDR1 is MDHEN and CDR2 is SYDVKM. Deletions cut 6 bases from V and 7 bases from J, with 10 bases between.

CDR3 amino acids: CAWSGGLRQYF. CDR3 bases: TGTGCCTGGAGCGGCGGTCTACGTCAGTACTTC. This chain links TRBV30 with TRBJ2-7; the D is unclear. Trimming cost V 3 bases and J 10 bases, with 13 bases left between them. This CDR3 has 11 amino acids. The germline V gene has CDR1 GTSNPN and CDR2 SVGIG (reference sequence).

The chain employs TRBV7-3 and TRBJ2-7; 12 bases are a match to TRBD1. Germline values: CDR1 SGHTA, CDR2 FQGTGA. The CDR3 runs 15 residues. J gave up 6 bases and V 5 bases, and 8 bases lay outside the gene matches. CDR3 loop: CASSKSGQGATEQYF. DNA for the CDR3: TGTGCCAGCAGCAAGTCGGGACAGGGGGCTACCGAGCAGTACTTC.

This rearrangement joins TRBV11-3 to TRBJ2-3, with TRBD2 as a possible D gene (6 bases). Trimming pared 3 bases from V and 4 bases from J, leaving 11 bases between. The germline V gene has CDR1 SGHNT and CDR2 YENEEA. There are 14 residues in the CDR3. The CDR3 bases are TGTGCCAGCAGCTTGCGGGACGGCGCAGATACGCAGTATTTT. As protein: CASSLRDGADTQYF.

The chain carries TRBV6-4 and TRBJ2-7; D might be TRBD1 or TRBD2, each matching 5 bases. The germline V and J ends were trimmed by 3 bases and 3 bases, with 15 bases remaining between them. The CDR3 is 15 amino acids. Germline lookup yields CDR1 MRHNA and CDR2 SNTAGT. CDR3 in amino acids: CASSDPGPQLYEQYF. The CDR3 coding sequence is TGTGCCAGCAGTGATCCGGGACCCCAACTCTACGAGCAGTACTTC.

The chain recombines TRBV5-1 with TRBJ2-3; D unclear. CDR3 length: 14 amino acids. Germline CDR1 and CDR2: SGHRS and YFSETQ. V lost 0 bases to trimming and J lost 6 bases, with 11 bases between them. CDR3 amino acids: CASSLGLLSDTQYF. As DNA, the CDR3 is TGCGCCAGCAGCTTGGGACTTCTTAGCGATACGCAGTATTTT.

J is TRBJ1-1 and V is TRBV10-3; 9 bases are a match to TRBD1. This CDR3 region has 16 residues. Trimming took 0 bases from V and 3 from J; bases not matched to a gene: 5. Germline V gene sequence: CDR1 ENHRY, CDR2 SYGVKD. CDR3 region: CAISESNDRGYTEAFF. CDR3 coding DNA: TGTGCCATCAGTGAGTCGAATGACAGGGGGTACACTGAAGCTTTCTTT.

The chain employs TRBV11-2 and TRBJ2-5; D unresolved. The better agreement between TRBJ2-7 and the DNA end casts doubt on the J call. The CDR3 loop spans 15 amino acids. Germline assignment: CDR1 SGHAT and CDR2 FQNNGV. The CDR3 reads CASSLEVRILYEQYF. CDR3 nucleotides: TGTGCCAGCAGCTTAGAAGTCAGAATCCTTTACGAGCAGTACTTC.

This clone was counted once. V is TRBV11-3 and J is TRBJ2-2, with D perhaps assigned TRBD1 or TRBD2 (5 bases each). V lost 5 bases and J 0 bases, leaving 10 bases between the germline ends. Germline loops: CDR1 SGHNT, CDR2 YENEEA. The CDR3 contains 15 residues. For the CDR3, the DNA is TGTGCCAGCAGCGTAGGGACGTCGAACACCGGGGAGCTGTTTTTT. Residues: CASSVGTSNTGELFF.

In its sample, this clone was seen a few times. The CDR3 region has the DNA TGTGCCAGCAGCTTTGCTCTGGTCCGGGGATCCTACGAGCAGTACTTC. It codes for CASSFALVRGSYEQYF. The chain has TRBV11-2 and TRBJ2-7, with D tentatively TRBD2 (5 bases). Germline V gene data show CDR1 as SGHAT and CDR2 as FQNNGV. Trimming cost V 3 bases and J 1 base, with 16 bases left between them. The CDR3 is 16 residues long.

The chain recombines TRBV28 with TRBJ1-2, with 7 bases that match TRBD1. V was clipped by 4 bases and J by 4 bases; unmatched bases: 12. Germline V gives CDR1 MDHEN, CDR2 SYDVKM. This CDR3 has 16 residues. CDR3 nucleotide sequence: TGTGCCAGCAGTTCCGGGACAGAATTCTCTATCTATGGCTACACCTTC. Translation gives CASSSGTEFSIYGYTF.